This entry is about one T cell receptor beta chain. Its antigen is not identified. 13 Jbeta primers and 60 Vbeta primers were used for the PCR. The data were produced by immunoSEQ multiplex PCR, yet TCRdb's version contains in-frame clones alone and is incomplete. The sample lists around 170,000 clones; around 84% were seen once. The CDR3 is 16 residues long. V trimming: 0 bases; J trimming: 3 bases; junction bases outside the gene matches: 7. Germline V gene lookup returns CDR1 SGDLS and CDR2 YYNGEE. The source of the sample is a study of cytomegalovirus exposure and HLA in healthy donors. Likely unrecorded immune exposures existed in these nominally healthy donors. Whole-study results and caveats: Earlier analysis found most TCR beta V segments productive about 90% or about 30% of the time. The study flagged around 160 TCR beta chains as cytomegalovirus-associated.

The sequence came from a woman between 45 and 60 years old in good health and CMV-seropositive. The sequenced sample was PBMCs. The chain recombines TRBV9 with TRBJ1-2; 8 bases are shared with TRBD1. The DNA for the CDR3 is TGTGCCAGCAGCGTAGGGGGTCAGGGGGCCGACTATGGCTACACCTTC. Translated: CASSVGGQGADYGYTF. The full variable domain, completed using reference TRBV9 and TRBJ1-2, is DSGVTQTPKHLITATGQRVTLRCSPRSGDLSVYWYQQSLDQGLQFLIQYYNGEERAKGNILERFSAQQFPDLHSELNLSSLELGDSALYFCASSVGGQGADYGYTFGSGTRLTVV.